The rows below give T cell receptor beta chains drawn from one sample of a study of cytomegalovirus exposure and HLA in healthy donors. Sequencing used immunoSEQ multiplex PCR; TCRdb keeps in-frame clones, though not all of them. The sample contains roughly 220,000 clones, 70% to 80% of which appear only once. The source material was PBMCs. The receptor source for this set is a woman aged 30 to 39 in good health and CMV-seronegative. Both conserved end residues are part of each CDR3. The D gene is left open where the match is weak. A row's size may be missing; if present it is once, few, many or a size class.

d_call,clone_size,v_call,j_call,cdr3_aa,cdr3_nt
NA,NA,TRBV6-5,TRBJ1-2,CASSRTLNADGYTF,TGTGCCAGCAGTAGGACATTGAACGCCGATGGCTACACCTTC
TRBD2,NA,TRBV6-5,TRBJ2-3,CASSYFAGGTDTQYF,TGTGCCAGCAGTTACTTTGCGGGGGGAACAGATACGCAGTATTTT
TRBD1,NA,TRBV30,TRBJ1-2,CAWSGVGQGVDGYTF,TGTGCCTGGAGTGGGGTAGGACAGGGGGTTGATGGCTACACCTTC
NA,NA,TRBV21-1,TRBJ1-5,CASSKYHRDLRNQPQHF,TGTGCCAGCAGCAAATACCACAGGGACCTCAGGAATCAGCCCCAGCATTTT
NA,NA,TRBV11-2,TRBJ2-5,CASSSQGPEGYF,TGTGCCAGCAGCTCACAGGGACCAGAAGGGTACTTC
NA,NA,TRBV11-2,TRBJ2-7,CASSLGAGTYEQYF,TGTGCCAGCAGCTTAGGGGCAGGGACCTACGAGCAGTACTTC
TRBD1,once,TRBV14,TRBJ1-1,CASSLKTGGTEAFF,TGTGCCAGCAGCCTGAAGACAGGGGGGACTGAAGCTTTCTTT
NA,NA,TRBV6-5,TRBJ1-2,CASSYDVENYGYTF,TGTGCCAGCAGTTACGATGTGGAGAACTATGGCTACACCTTC
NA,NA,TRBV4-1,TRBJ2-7,CASSQGPAPEQYF,TGCGCCAGCAGCCAAGGGCCAGCGCCCGAGCAGTACTTC
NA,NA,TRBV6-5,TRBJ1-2,CASSEGVLRYGYTF,TGTGCCAGCAGTGAAGGGGTTCTGCGCTATGGCTACACCTTC
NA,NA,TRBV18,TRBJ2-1,CASSPGIRGSNEQFF,TGTGCCAGCTCACCAGGGATCAGAGGGTCCAATGAGCAGTTCTTC
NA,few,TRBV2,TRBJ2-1,CASSDNPPGIADNEQFF,TGTGCCAGCAGCGATAACCCTCCTGGAATAGCGGACAATGAGCAGTTCTTC
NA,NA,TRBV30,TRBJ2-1,CAWRSGVSSYNEQFF,TGTGCCTGGAGGTCGGGAGTTAGCTCCTACAATGAGCAGTTCTTC
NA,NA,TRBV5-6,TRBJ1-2,CASSPGQVKGYGYTF,TGTGCCAGCAGCCCGGGACAAGTTAAAGGGTATGGCTACACCTTC
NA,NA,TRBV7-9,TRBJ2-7,CASSLPGAYEQYF,TGTGCCAGCAGCCTCCCAGGGGCCTACGAGCAGTACTTC
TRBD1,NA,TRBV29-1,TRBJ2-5,CSIQTGGLGETQYF,TGCAGCATCCAAACAGGGGGCTTAGGAGAGACCCAGTACTTC